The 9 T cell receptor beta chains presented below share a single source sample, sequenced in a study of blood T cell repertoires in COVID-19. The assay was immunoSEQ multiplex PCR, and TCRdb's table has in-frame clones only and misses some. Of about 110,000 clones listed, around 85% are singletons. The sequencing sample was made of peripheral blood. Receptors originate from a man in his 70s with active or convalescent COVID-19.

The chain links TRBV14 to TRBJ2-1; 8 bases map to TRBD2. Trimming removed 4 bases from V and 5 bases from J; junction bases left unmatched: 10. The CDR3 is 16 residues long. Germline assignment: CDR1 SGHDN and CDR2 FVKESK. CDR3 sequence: CASSPLPLAGNNEQFF. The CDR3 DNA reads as TGTGCCAGCAGCCCCTTGCCCCTAGCGGGCAACAATGAGCAGTTCTTC.

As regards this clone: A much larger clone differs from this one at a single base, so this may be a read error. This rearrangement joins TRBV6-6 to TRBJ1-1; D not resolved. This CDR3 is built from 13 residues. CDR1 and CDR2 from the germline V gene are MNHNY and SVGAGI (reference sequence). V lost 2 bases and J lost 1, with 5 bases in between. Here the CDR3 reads CASSYTWNTEAFF. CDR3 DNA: TGTGCCAGCAGTTACACATGGAACACTGAAGCTTTCTTT.

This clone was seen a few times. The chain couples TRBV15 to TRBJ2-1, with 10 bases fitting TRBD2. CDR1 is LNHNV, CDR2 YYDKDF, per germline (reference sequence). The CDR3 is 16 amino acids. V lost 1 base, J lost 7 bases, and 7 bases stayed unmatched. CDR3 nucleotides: TGTGCCACCAGCAGAGGACTAGCGGGTCCTACTAATGAGCAGTTCTTC. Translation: CATSRGLAGPTNEQFF.

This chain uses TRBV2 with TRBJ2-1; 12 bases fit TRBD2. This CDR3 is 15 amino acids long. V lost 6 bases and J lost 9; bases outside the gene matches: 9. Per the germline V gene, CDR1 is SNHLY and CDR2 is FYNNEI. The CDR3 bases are TGTGCCAGCAGGAGACTAGCGGGAGCCGGCGGTGAGCAGTTCTTC. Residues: CASRRLAGAGGEQFF.

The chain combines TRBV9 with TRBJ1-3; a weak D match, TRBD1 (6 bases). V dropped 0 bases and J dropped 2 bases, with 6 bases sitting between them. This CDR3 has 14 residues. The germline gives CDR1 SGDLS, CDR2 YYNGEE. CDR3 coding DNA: TGTGCCAGCAGCGTAGCAGGGGCTGGAAACACCATATATTTT. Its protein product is CASSVAGAGNTIYF.

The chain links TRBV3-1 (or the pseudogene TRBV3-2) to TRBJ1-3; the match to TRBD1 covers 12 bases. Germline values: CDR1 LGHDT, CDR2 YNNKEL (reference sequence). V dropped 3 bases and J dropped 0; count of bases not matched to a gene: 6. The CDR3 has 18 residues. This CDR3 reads CASSQGDRGRLSGNTIYF. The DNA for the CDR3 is TGTGCCAGCAGCCAGGGGGACAGGGGGCGACTCTCTGGAAACACCATATATTTT.

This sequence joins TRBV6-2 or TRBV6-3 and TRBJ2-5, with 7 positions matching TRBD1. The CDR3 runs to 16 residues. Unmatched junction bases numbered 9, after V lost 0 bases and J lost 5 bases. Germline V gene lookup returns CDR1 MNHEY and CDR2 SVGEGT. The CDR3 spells CASSYSPGTEYETQYF. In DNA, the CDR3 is TGTGCCAGCAGTTACTCCCCCGGGACAGAGTATGAGACCCAGTACTTC.

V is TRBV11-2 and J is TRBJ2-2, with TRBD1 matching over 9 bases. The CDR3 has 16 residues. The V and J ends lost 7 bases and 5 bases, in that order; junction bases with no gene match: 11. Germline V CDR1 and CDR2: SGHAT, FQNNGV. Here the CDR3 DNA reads TGTGCCAGCACCCTTGATGGACAGGGGCCTACCGGGGAGCTGTTTTTT. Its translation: CASTLDGQGPTGELFF.

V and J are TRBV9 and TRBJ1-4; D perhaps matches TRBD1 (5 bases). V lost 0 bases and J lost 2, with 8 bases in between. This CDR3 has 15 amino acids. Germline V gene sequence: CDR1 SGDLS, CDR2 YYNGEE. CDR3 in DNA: TGTGCCAGCAGCGTAGAGGGGCGTACTAATGAAAAACTGTTTTTT. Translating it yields CASSVEGRTNEKLFF. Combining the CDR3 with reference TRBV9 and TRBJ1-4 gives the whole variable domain DSGVTQTPKHLITATGQRVTLRCSPRSGDLSVYWYQQSLDQGLQFLIQYYNGEERAKGNILERFSAQQFPDLHSELNLSSLELGDSALYFCASSVEGRTNEKLFFGSGTQLSVL.